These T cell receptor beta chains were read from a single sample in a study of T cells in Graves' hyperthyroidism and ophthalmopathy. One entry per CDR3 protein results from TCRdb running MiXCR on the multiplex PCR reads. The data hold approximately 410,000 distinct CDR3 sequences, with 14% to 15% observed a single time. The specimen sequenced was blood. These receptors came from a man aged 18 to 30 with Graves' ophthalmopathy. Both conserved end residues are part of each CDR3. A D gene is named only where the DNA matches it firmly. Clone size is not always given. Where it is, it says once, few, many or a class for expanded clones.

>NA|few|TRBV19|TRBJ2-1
TGTGCCAGTAGTATCGATAGTGAGCAGTTCTTC
CASSIDSEQFF
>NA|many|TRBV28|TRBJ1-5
TGTGCCAGCAGTTGGGGAAGCAATCAGCCCCAGCATTTT
CASSWGSNQPQHF
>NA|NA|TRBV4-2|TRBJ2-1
TGTGCCAGCAGCCAAGTTTTTACTATTGACAATGAGCAGTTCTTC
CASSQVFTIDNEQFF
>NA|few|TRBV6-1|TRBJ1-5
TGTGCCAGCTTGGACAGCTACAATTACCAGCCCCAGCATTTT
CASLDSYNYQPQHF
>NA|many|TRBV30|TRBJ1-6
TGTGCCTGGAGTTTGGGGTCCTATAATTCACCCCTCCACTTT
CAWSLGSYNSPLHF
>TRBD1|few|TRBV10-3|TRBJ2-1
TGTGCCATCAATTTACAGGGGGCGGGCAATGAGCAGTTCTTC
CAINLQGAGNEQFF
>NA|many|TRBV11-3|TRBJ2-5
TGTGCCAGCAGCTGTTCTAGCGTCCAAGAGACCCAGTACTTC
CASSCSSVQETQYF
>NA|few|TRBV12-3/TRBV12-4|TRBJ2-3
TGTGCCAGCAGTTATGACGTCATCACGCAGTATTTT
CASSYDVITQYF
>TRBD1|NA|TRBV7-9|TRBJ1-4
TGTGCCAGCAGTCATTTGACAGGGAATAATGAAAAACTGTTTTTT
CASSHLTGNNEKLFF
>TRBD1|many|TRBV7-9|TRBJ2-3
TGTGCCAGCAGCCGGGGACAGGGGGCTTCAGATACGCAGTATTTT
CASSRGQGASDTQYF
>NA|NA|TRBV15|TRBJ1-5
TGTGCCACCAGCAGACGGACAGAGAATCAGCCCCAGCATTTT
CATSRRTENQPQHF
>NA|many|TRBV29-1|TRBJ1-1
TGCAGCGGTCGGACGGCCACTGAAGCTTTCTTT
CSGRTATEAFF
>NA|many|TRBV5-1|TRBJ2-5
TGCGCCAGCAGCTGGATAAGCGGCCAAGAGACCCAGTACTTC
CASSWISGQETQYF
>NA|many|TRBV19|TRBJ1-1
TGTGCCAGTAATAATTCGCTAAGAAGGGGGAACACTGAAGCTTTCTTT
CASNNSLRRGNTEAFF
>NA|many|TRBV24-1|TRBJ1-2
TGTGCCACCAGTGAGGAGGGGTTTTATGGCTACACCTTC
CATSEEGFYGYTF
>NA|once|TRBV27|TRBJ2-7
TGTGCCAGCAGAGTATCCCTTGCAGGGAGCTCCTACGAGCGGTACTTC
CASRVSLAGSSYERYF
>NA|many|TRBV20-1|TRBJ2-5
TGCAGTGCTAGAGCCACAGGGTCCGAGACCCAGTACTTC
CSARATGSETQYF
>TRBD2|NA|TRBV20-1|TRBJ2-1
TGCAGTGCTTTAGCGGGGAGCTCCTACAATGAGCAGTTCTTC
CSALAGSSYNEQFF
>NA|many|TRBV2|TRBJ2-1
TGTGCCAGCAGTGAAGCTAGGGGTAATGAGCAGTTCTTC
CASSEARGNEQFF
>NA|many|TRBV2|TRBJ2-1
TGTGCCAGCAGTGACGTCGGAAGCGCTTTCTCCTACAATGAGCAGTTCTTC
CASSDVGSAFSYNEQFF
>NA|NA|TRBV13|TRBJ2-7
TGTGCCAGCAGCTTAGTTCAGGGTATTGCTAACGAGCAGTACTTC
CASSLVQGIANEQYF
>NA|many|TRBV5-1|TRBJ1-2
TGCGCCAGCAGCTTCCTGAGTACCGTAAACTATGGCTACACCTTC
CASSFLSTVNYGYTF
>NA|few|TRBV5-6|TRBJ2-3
TGTGCCAGCAGCTTGATGTCCCATACGCAGTATTTT
CASSLMSHTQYF